This T cell receptor (beta chain) was captured by sequencing in a study of molecular identifiers for immune sequencing clone quantification. CDR1 SEHNR and CDR2 FQNEAQ come from the germline V gene (reference sequence). Deletions cut 8 bases from V and 4 bases from J, with 19 bases between. The CDR3 has 15 amino acids. Naive CD8 library inputs spanned 20,000 to 1,000,000 sorted cells and 10%, 30% or 50% RNA. The authors built bulk TCR libraries by previously described methods with listed TCR primers. TCRdb reanalysed the PCR reads using MiXCR and keeps one entry per CDR3 protein. The data contain 490,000 or so distinct CDR3 sequences, around 21% of them singletons. As to this clonotype: A much larger clone differs by one base, so this may be a read error.

This chain links TRBV7-9 with TRBJ2-3, with D possibly being TRBD2 (6 bases). The sequence was collected from a human donor in good health. Some libraries in this study had Jurkat cell RNA spiked in. Sequencing was done on a sample of naive CD8+ T cells from blood, with Jurkat cell RNA spiked in. Subset reported: FACS-sorted CD8+CD4-CCR7+CD45RA+ naive T cells. CDR3 sequence: CASGPLRSGADTQYF. In DNA, the CDR3 is TGTGCCAGCGGCCCCCTTAGGTCGGGAGCAGATACGCAGTATTTT. The variable domain in full, completed from reference TRBV7-9 and TRBJ2-3, reads DTGVSQNPRHKITKRGQNVTFRCDPISEHNRLYWYRQTLGQGPEFLTYFQNEAQLEKSRLLSDRFSAERPKGSFSTLEIQRTEQGDSAMYLCASGPLRSGADTQYFGPGTRLTVL.